This entry concerns a single T cell receptor beta chain. Germline V gene sequence: CDR1 SGHTA, CDR2 FQGTGA. CDR3 length: 15 amino acids. Trimming cost V 5 bases and J 7 bases; bases outside gene matches: 10. TCRdb's table, derived via immunoSEQ multiplex PCR, lists solely in-frame clones and lacks some. The sample yields 330,000 or so clones, roughly 87% seen once. This record belongs to a study of blood T cell repertoires in COVID-19. Study at large: The study drew acute and convalescent COVID-19 samples from the United States, Italy and Spain.

Recruited during active infection, patients (from Seattle) were subsequently followed longitudinally. The sequence came from a woman aged 60 to 75 with COVID-19, enrolled during active disease. The chain uses TRBV7-3 and TRBJ1-2; 10 bases are a match to TRBD1. The source material was peripheral blood. The CDR3 DNA reads TGTGCCAGCAGCCCACGCCAGGACAGGGGGGCTGGCTACACCTTC. It translates to CASSPRQDRGAGYTF.